A single sample is the source of the 11 T cell receptor beta chains below, sequenced in a study of vaccination and CD4 T cells after COVID-19. The treatment is: roughly 10-day PBMC culture with coronavirus spike peptide pools or control peptides (ViraFEST assay). No antigen is known for these receptors. Cultured CD4+ T cell DNA underwent sequencing with the Oncomine TCR Beta short-read assay. TCRdb redid the calling of the PCR reads with MiXCR, one entry per CDR3 protein. The data show fewer than 4,500 distinct CDR3 sequences, 30% to 45% seen once. The sequenced material came from CD4+ T cells from blood, cultured in vitro. These receptors came from a human donor who had recovered from COVID-19.

The rearrangement uses TRBV12-3 or TRBV12-4 and TRBJ1-5; 9 nucleotides agree with TRBD1. Unmatched junction bases numbered 5, after V lost 5 bases and J lost 6 bases. The CDR3 runs to 14 residues. CDR3 nucleotide sequence: TGTGCCAGCAGTATGGGACAGGGTCGTCAGCCCCAGCATTTT. Its protein product is CASSMGQGRQPQHF.

The CDR3 DNA reads as TGTGCCAGTACGGACAGGGCCTCTGGAAACACCATATATTTT. It specifies CASTDRASGNTIYF. The chain uses TRBV19 and TRBJ1-3, with TRBD1 matching over 8 bases. Trimming removed 7 bases from V and 0 bases from J; junction bases left unmatched: 2. This CDR3 is built from 14 residues. The germline V gene encodes CDR1 LNHDA and CDR2 SQIVND (reference sequence).

The chain combines TRBV7-3 with TRBJ2-5; D gene unclear. In germline, CDR1 is SGHTA, CDR2 FQGTGA. Deletions cut 3 bases from V and 4 bases from J, with 12 bases between. The CDR3 covers 14 residues. The CDR3 spells CASSFGRPRETQYF. For the CDR3, the DNA is TGTGCCAGCAGCTTCGGCAGACCACGAGAGACCCAGTACTTC.

This clonotype is deemed hyperexpanded. V and J are TRBV6-1 and TRBJ1-6, with TRBD1 matching over 11 bases. There are 16 residues in the CDR3. Germline assignment: CDR1 MNHNS and CDR2 SASEGT. The J segment lost 9 bases and the V segment lost 8 bases, leaving 12 bases of the junction unmatched. The DNA for the CDR3 is TGTGCCAGCGTAACCCGGGACAGGGGGTTCGGTTCACCCCTCCACTTT. Translation: CASVTRDRGFGSPLHF.

This clonotype was seen more than once but under ten times. The V and J genes are TRBV11-2 and TRBJ1-2; D is unresolved. Trimming took 3 bases from V and 8 from J, leaving 10 bases between them. The CDR3 consists of 12 residues. CDR1 and CDR2 (germline): SGHAT, FQNNGV. CDR3 nucleotide sequence: TGTGCCAGCAGCTTCATCAACGCCGGCTACACCTTC. This translates into CASSFINAGYTF.

CDR3 coding DNA: TGTGCCTGGAGAGTACAGGGTCCGGCCAAAAACATTCAGTACTTC. It is translated as CAWRVQGPAKNIQYF. The gene calls are TRBV30 and TRBJ2-4, with D maybe TRBD1 (6 bases). Germline V gene lookup returns CDR1 GTSNPN and CDR2 SVGIG (reference sequence). The V and J ends lost 3 bases and 1 base respectively, with 13 bases between them. This CDR3 comprises 15 residues.

In DNA, the CDR3 is TGTGCTAGTGCCCCTGAGCCTGGAGAGACCCAGTACTTC. This sequence encodes CASAPEPGETQYF. The chain employs TRBV12-5 and TRBJ2-5; D gene unclear. The germline gives CDR1 LGHNT, CDR2 FRNRAP. Trimming stripped 7 bases from V and 4 bases from J, with 13 bases between. This CDR3 has 13 amino acids.

This chain links TRBV10-1 with TRBJ1-4; the D is unclear. Trimming took off 7 bases at V and 0 bases at J, with 6 bases between the two ends. The CDR3 totals 13 residues. From germline, CDR1 is WNHNN and CDR2 SYGVQD (reference sequence). CDR3 sequence reads: CASKPATNEKLFF. As DNA, the CDR3 is TGCGCCAGCAAACCAGCAACTAATGAAAAACTGTTTTTT.

The rearrangement uses TRBV5-1 and TRBJ2-3, with TRBD2 as a possible D gene (7 bases). CDR3 size: 14 residues. Germline-derived CDR1 and CDR2 are SGHRS and YFSETQ. V was trimmed by 2 bases and J by 1 base, leaving 8 bases between them. CDR3 sequence (DNA): TGCGCCAGCAGCTTAGGGGGGGGCACAGATACGCAGTATTTT. As protein: CASSLGGGTDTQYF.

The chain has TRBV6-4 and TRBJ1-2; D call uncertain. The CDR3 covers 12 residues. Trimming took 7 bases from V and 0 from J, leaving 6 bases between them. From germline, CDR1 is MRHNA and CDR2 SNTAGT. In DNA form, the CDR3 reads TGTGCCAGCATTACAGCTAACTATGGCTACACCTTC. Translation: CASITANYGYTF.

The chain links TRBV12-3 or TRBV12-4 to TRBJ1-1; D gene unclear. The CDR3 consists of 13 residues. V was pared by 3 bases and J by 4 bases, with 9 bases between. The CDR3: CASSLGGSTEAFF. The CDR3 DNA follows: TGTGCCAGCAGTTTGGGAGGCTCCACTGAAGCTTTCTTT.